This TCR beta chain is from a study of blood T cell repertoires in COVID-19. On the study more broadly: Nucleic acid was either cDNA or gDNA, and it came from T cells, B-cell-depleted T cells, or PBMCs.

Assignment of participants to cohorts was predicated upon participant-reported clinical history. Recovered Cohort 3 donors showed two negative PCRs, clearance, or symptom resolution. The V gene's germline CDR1 is MNHEY and CDR2 SVGAGI. This CDR3 is 15 amino acids long. The ends were cut back, 5 bases at V and 5 bases at J, with 15 bases in the middle. Only in-frame clones appear in the TCRdb table, and some are missing; sequencing was by immunoSEQ multiplex PCR. The repertoire has about 370,000 clones, roughly nine tenths of them found once; the top ten carry approximately 1%. The sequence came from a man younger than 30 who had recovered from COVID-19. The chain links TRBV6-5 to TRBJ1-4; D remains ambiguous. The sequenced sample was PBMCs or T cells enriched from blood (not recorded which). This CDR3 is CASSTEGSLNEKLFF. The CDR3 DNA reads as TGTGCCAGCAGTACGGAGGGTTCTCTAAATGAAAAACTGTTTTTT.